Following are 20 T cell receptor beta chains from one sample sequenced in a study of T cell responses to AZD1222 COVID-19 vaccine (dated by TCRdb to the early 2020s). To prepare the library, the immunoSEQ multiplex PCR assay was applied. In TCRdb, the immuneACCESS table is reduced to in-frame sequences with V and J assigned. These tables do not hold every clone; where another copy was compared, an unresolved V gene accounts for under half, and the others remain unexplained. The sample contains under 150,000 clones, 90% to 95% of them found a single time. Roughly 4.9% of the sample is taken by the ten largest. The intended sense of this specimen's time point label: baseline before first vaccination. Source: peripheral blood, taken on day 0 of AZD1222 vaccination. The receptors stem from an adult in good health.

For the CDR3, the DNA is TGTGCCAGTAGTATAGATGCTTTGGGCCAAGCTTTCTTT. Protein product: CASSIDALGQAFF. This chain connects TRBV19 to TRBJ1-1; D not certain. V was shortened by 0 bases and J by 9 bases, with 11 bases between the two germline ends. CDR3 length: 13 amino acids. Germline CDR1 and CDR2: LNHDA and SQIVND (reference sequence).

DNA of the CDR3: TGTGCCTGGAGTGTACAGCACTTCACTACCAGCTCCTACGAGCAGTACTTC. Translated, it gives CAWSVQHFTTSSYEQYF. The rearrangement joins TRBV30 to TRBJ2-7; no firm D call. Germline V CDR1 and CDR2: GTSNPN, SVGIG (reference sequence). The CDR3 contains 17 residues. The V and J ends lost 0 bases and 0 bases respectively, with 18 bases between them.

J is TRBJ1-2 and V is TRBV7-2; D may be TRBD1 (5 bases). Between the trimmed V and J ends, which lost 2 bases and 4 bases, there was a span of 11 bases. Germline CDR1 and CDR2: SGHTA and FQGNSA. CDR3 length: 14 residues. The DNA of the CDR3 is TGTGCCAGCAGCTTACTACAGGCCACCTATGGCTACACCTTC. The encoded protein is CASSLLQATYGYTF.

The chain recombines TRBV4-2 with TRBJ1-5, with D unresolved. Per germline, CDR1 LGHNA and CDR2 YNFKEQ. Deletions cut 0 bases from V and 2 bases from J, with 8 bases between. The CDR3 runs 15 residues. CDR3 amino acids: CASSQDGQGNQPQHF. The DNA for the CDR3 is TGTGCCAGCAGCCAAGATGGCCAGGGCAATCAGCCCCAGCATTTT.

The rearrangement links TRBV28 to TRBJ2-1; TRBD1 matches at 9 bases. The germline V gene has CDR1 MDHEN and CDR2 SYDVKM. The CDR3 totals 15 residues. V dropped 5 bases and J dropped 5; count of bases not matched to a gene: 7. The CDR3 DNA reads as TGTGCCAGCAGTACGGGACAGGGCGTCCACAATGAGCAGTTCTTC. Amino acid sequence: CASSTGQGVHNEQFF. Together with reference TRBV28 and TRBJ2-1, the CDR3 gives the full variable domain: DVKVTQSSRYLVKRTGEKVFLECVQDMDHENMFWYRQDPGLGLRLIYFSYDVKMKEKGDIPEGYSVSREKKERFSLILESASTNQTSMYLCASSTGQGVHNEQFFGPGTRLTVL.

This chain joins TRBV29-1 and TRBJ2-3, with D possibly being TRBD2 (5 bases). CDR1 SQVTM and CDR2 ANQGSEA come from the germline V gene. Trimming took off 7 bases at V and 3 bases at J, with 11 bases between the two ends. CDR3 length: 12 amino acids. Here the CDR3 reads CSGTTRTDTQYF. DNA for the CDR3: TGCAGCGGTACTACTAGGACAGATACGCAGTATTTT.

The chain employs TRBV6-2 or TRBV6-3 and TRBJ2-2; D is undetermined. Germline V CDR1 and CDR2: MNHEY, SVGEGT. Trimming stripped 4 bases from V and 3 bases from J, with 30 bases between. There are 21 residues in the CDR3. CDR3 residues: CASSFPAPNLNSISHTGELFF. CDR3 DNA: TGTGCCAGCAGTTTCCCCGCCCCCAATTTGAATTCAATCTCTCACACCGGGGAGCTGTTTTTT.

The chain combines TRBV27 with TRBJ2-2, with 8 bases lining up with TRBD2. CDR3 length: 15 residues. J lost 7 bases, V lost 3 bases, and 7 bases had no gene match. Germline V gives CDR1 MNHEY, CDR2 SMNVEV (reference sequence). The CDR3 spells CASSFAGGRSGELFF. CDR3 bases: TGTGCCAGCAGTTTCGCGGGGGGACGTAGCGGGGAGCTGTTTTTT.

This chain connects TRBV6-2 or TRBV6-3 to TRBJ2-5; D assignment may be TRBD1 or TRBD2 (5 bases each). CDR1 is MNHEY, CDR2 SVGEGT, per germline. The CDR3 runs to 14 residues. The V gene lost 0 bases and the J gene lost 5 bases, with 10 bases spanning the gap. As DNA, the CDR3 is TGTGCCAGCAGTTACTCGGGGTGGGGGGAGACCCAGTACTTC. Its protein product is CASSYSGWGETQYF.

This sequence joins TRBV19 and TRBJ1-4, with unresolved D. V lost 3 bases to trimming and J lost 8 bases, with 16 bases between them. The germline gives CDR1 LNHDA, CDR2 SQIVND (reference sequence). CDR3 length: 15 amino acids. In DNA, the CDR3 is TGTGCCAGTAGTATCGGCCTCGGGGAAGGCGAAAAACTGTTTTTT. Amino acids: CASSIGLGEGEKLFF.

The chain is built from TRBV4-1 and TRBJ2-5; unclear D gene. Germline CDR1 and CDR2: MGHRA and YSYEKL. This CDR3 is built from 13 residues. Trimming removed 5 bases from V and 5 bases from J, with 12 bases in between. Here the CDR3 reads CASSTTNRETQYF. CDR3 nucleotides: TGCGCCAGCAGCACAACTAACCGCGAGACCCAGTACTTC.

The chain links TRBV5-1 to TRBJ2-2; TRBD1 is a possible D gene (6 bases). This CDR3 is built from 15 residues. Germline V gene sequence: CDR1 SGHRS, CDR2 YFSETQ. Deletions cut 0 bases from V and 4 bases from J, with 10 bases between. The CDR3 bases are TGCGCCAGCAGCTTGGAACAGGGTCCCACCGGGGAGCTGTTTTTT. Translation gives CASSLEQGPTGELFF.

The table lists this clone with a few counts. This rearrangement joins TRBV10-1 to TRBJ2-5, with D perhaps given as TRBD1 or TRBD2 (5 bases each). V lost 2 bases and J 3 bases, leaving 25 bases between the germline ends. This CDR3 has 19 residues. Germline V gene sequence: CDR1 WNHNN, CDR2 SYGVQD (reference sequence). The CDR3 DNA is TGCGCCAGCAGTGAGCCTACCCTCCCACCTGGGACGGAAAAAGAGACCCAGTACTTC. Translation: CASSEPTLPPGTEKETQYF.

The chain carries TRBV6-5 and TRBJ2-1; 9 bases agree with TRBD2. The V gene end was trimmed by 2 bases and the J gene end by 5 bases; junction bases not matched to a gene: 7. This CDR3 region has 16 residues. Germline loops: CDR1 MNHEY, CDR2 SVGAGI. The DNA for the CDR3 is TGTGCCAGCAGTTACGTTTCGGCGGGAGGGGACAATGAGCAGTTCTTC. Translated, it gives CASSYVSAGGDNEQFF.

The V gene is TRBV13, the J gene TRBJ2-3; D might be TRBD1 or TRBD2, each matching 5 bases. The CDR3 is made up of 15 amino acids. Trimming stripped 3 bases from V and 2 bases from J, with 12 bases between. The V gene's germline CDR1 is PRHDT and CDR2 FYEKMQ (reference sequence). The CDR3 sequence: CASSLGGGVTDTQYF. The CDR3 coding sequence is TGTGCCAGCAGCTTGGGTGGGGGAGTCACAGATACGCAGTATTTT.

This clone was picked up one time. The chain links TRBV12-3 or TRBV12-4 to TRBJ1-2; 8 bases map to TRBD1. The CDR3 spans 13 residues. Losses at the gene ends were 3 bases for V and 8 bases for J; bases not matched to a gene: 5. CDR3 residues: CASSFSGGRGYTF. CDR3 DNA: TGTGCCAGCAGTTTTTCAGGGGGCCGGGGCTACACCTTC.

The gene calls are TRBV5-1 and TRBJ2-1, with D perhaps matching TRBD2 (6 bases). V was clipped by 6 bases and J by 5 bases, with 18 bases between them. The CDR3 spans 15 residues. Germline V gene lookup returns CDR1 SGHRS and CDR2 YFSETQ. The CDR3: CASNPSRGLDNEQFF. The DNA of the CDR3 is TGCGCCAGCAATCCATCACGGGGGTTGGACAATGAGCAGTTCTTC.

The V and J genes are TRBV29-1 and TRBJ1-2; the D is unclear. This CDR3 is 16 amino acids long. The germline V gene has CDR1 SQVTM and CDR2 ANQGSEA. V was trimmed by 0 bases and J by 1 base, leaving 15 bases between them. In DNA form, the CDR3 reads TGCAGCGTTGAAGATCGTGGCAGTGCCCGTAACTATGGCTACACCTTC. It translates to CSVEDRGSARNYGYTF.

CDR3 DNA: TGTGCCAGCAGCCAAGGAGTGGGCAGGGGGCAGACCCAGTACTTC. Translated: CASSQGVGRGQTQYF. This chain uses TRBV3-1 (or the pseudogene TRBV3-2) with TRBJ2-5, with TRBD1 identical over 8 bases. V shed 1 base and J 6 bases; nucleotides not matched to a gene: 7. Germline V lookup: CDR1 LGHDT, CDR2 YNNKEL (reference sequence). The CDR3 has 15 amino acids.

This clone has a handful of counts. The chain combines TRBV19 with TRBJ1-5; possibly TRBD1 for D (5 bases). The germline CDR1 and CDR2 sequences are LNHDA and SQIVND (reference sequence). This CDR3 is 17 amino acids long. With 5 bases removed from V and 0 bases from J, the gap between germline ends came to 17 bases. The CDR3 protein is CASSPRKGRLSNQPQHF. CDR3 sequence (DNA): TGTGCCAGTAGTCCTCGAAAGGGGCGCCTTAGCAATCAGCCCCAGCATTTT.